What follows are 20 T cell receptor beta chains derived from one specimen sequenced in a study of cytomegalovirus exposure and HLA in healthy donors. Both 60 Vbeta primers and 13 Jbeta primers went into the PCR. Data came from immunoSEQ multiplex PCR; TCRdb stores just in-frame clones and leaves some out. The data hold hundreds of thousands of clones, with around 73% observed a single time. Sequenced material: PBMCs. Every receptor here comes from a male donor in good health and CMV-seronegative.

This chain connects TRBV6-5 to TRBJ1-4; D is possibly TRBD1 (5 bases). In germline, CDR1 is MNHEY, CDR2 SVGAGI. The CDR3 sequence is 15 residues long. Trimming cost V 5 bases and J 0 bases, with 10 bases left between them. CDR3: CASSPAGATNEKLFF. The CDR3, as DNA: TGTGCCAGCAGTCCCGCGGGGGCAACTAATGAAAAACTGTTTTTT.

As to this clone: The junction departs from germline at one end; a sequencing error may be responsible. The chain joins TRBV7-9 to TRBJ1-3; the match to TRBD1 covers 8 bases. Per the germline V gene, CDR1 is SEHNR and CDR2 is FQNEAQ (reference sequence). This CDR3 has 12 amino acids. CDR3 sequence (DNA): TGTTCCAGCAGCCCACTCCCCCGACAGGGGCATTTT. Its protein product is CSSSPLPRQGHF.

The V and J genes are TRBV6-5 and TRBJ2-5; D is unresolved. The J call may be incorrect, as the DNA end agrees better with TRBJ2-7. There are 12 residues in the CDR3. CDR1 MNHEY and CDR2 SVGAGI come from the germline V gene. The CDR3 nucleotides are TGTGCCAGCAGTTACTCATCCTACGAGCAGTACTTC. Encoded protein: CASSYSSYEQYF.

This clone was seen a single time. The gene calls are TRBV29-1 and TRBJ1-4; D is unclear. The CDR3 spans 14 residues. The V gene lost 7 bases and the J gene lost 5 bases, with 17 bases spanning the gap. Germline V gene lookup returns CDR1 SQVTM and CDR2 ANQGSEA. The CDR3 nucleotides read TGCAGCGGTTCCCGAGGCACTAAGAATGAAAAACTGTTTTTT. It encodes CSGSRGTKNEKLFF. The full variable domain, rest sourced from reference TRBV29-1 and TRBJ1-4, is SAVISQKPSRDICQRGTSLTIQCQVDSQVTMMFWYRQQPGQSLTLIATANQGSEATYESGFVIDKFPISRPNLTFSTLTVSNMSPEDSSIYLCSGSRGTKNEKLFFGSGTQLSVL.

The genes are TRBV10-3 and TRBJ1-6, with D uncertain. CDR3 size: 12 residues. Germline values: CDR1 ENHRY, CDR2 SYGVKD. Trimming pared 6 bases from V and 13 bases from J, leaving 13 bases between. CDR3 protein: CAISPTASPLHF. The CDR3 coding sequence is TGTGCCATCAGCCCAACAGCCTCCCCCCTCCACTTT.

The chain links TRBV10-1 to TRBJ2-5, with a weak D call TRBD1 (6 bases). Trimming took off 0 bases at V and 6 bases at J, with 14 bases between the two ends. The CDR3 contains 15 residues. Germline V gives CDR1 WNHNN, CDR2 SYGVQD (reference sequence). The CDR3, as DNA: TGCGCCAGCAGTGAGTCGACAGGACCCCTCCAGACCCAGTACTTC. Encoded protein: CASSESTGPLQTQYF.

V and J are TRBV5-1 and TRBJ2-7; 9 nucleotides match TRBD1. Germline V CDR1 and CDR2: SGHRS, YFSETQ. The CDR3 loop spans 17 amino acids. Trimming took 0 bases from V and 0 from J; bases not matched to a gene: 7. CDR3 sequence: CASSLDHRTGVSYEQYF. The CDR3 DNA reads TGCGCCAGCAGCTTGGATCATAGGACAGGGGTCTCCTACGAGCAGTACTTC.

The chain recombines TRBV21-1 with TRBJ2-1; the table names TRBD1, a call not compared with the DNA. TRBV21-1 is a known pseudogene. The CDR3 covers 20 residues. CDR3 residues: CASSKVKSGVWDRADNEQFF. In DNA, the CDR3 is TGTGCCAGCAGCAAAGTTAAAAGTGGAGTCTGGGACAGGGCAGACAATGAGCAGTTCTTC.

The V call is TRBV6-5, the J call TRBJ1-1; D remains unclear. The V gene's germline CDR1 is MNHEY and CDR2 SVGAGI. The CDR3 sequence is 12 residues long. Trimming took 5 bases from V and 1 from J, leaving 5 bases between them. CDR3 protein: CASSRGNTEAFF. The CDR3 DNA follows: TGTGCCAGCAGTCGCGGGAACACTGAAGCTTTCTTT.

The chain combines TRBV19 with TRBJ2-6; 10 nucleotides align to TRBD1. Germline assignment: CDR1 LNHDA and CDR2 SQIVND (reference sequence). The CDR3 extends over 18 amino acids. Trimming at V came to 3 bases and at J to 5 bases, leaving 10 bases not matched to a gene. This chain's CDR3 is CASSILADRGPWANVLTF. The CDR3 DNA sequence: TGTGCCAGTAGTATCCTCGCCGACAGGGGGCCCTGGGCCAACGTCCTGACTTTC. Using reference TRBV19 and TRBJ2-6 for the parts outside the CDR3, the full variable domain is DGGITQSPKYLFRKEGQNVTLSCEQNLNHDAMYWYRQDPGQGLRLIYYSQIVNDFQKGDIAEGYSVSREKKESFPLTVTSAQKNPTAFYLCASSILADRGPWANVLTFGAGSRLTVL.

CDR3 in amino acids: CASSLRFGENTEAFF. In DNA, the CDR3 is TGTGCCAGCAGTTTAAGGTTTGGAGAAAACACTGAAGCTTTCTTT. The V gene is TRBV27, the J gene TRBJ1-1; D is unclear. Trimming shortened V by 2 bases and J by 2 bases, and 12 bases separated the two germline ends. Germline V gene lookup returns CDR1 MNHEY and CDR2 SMNVEV (reference sequence). CDR3 length: 15 residues.

This chain connects TRBV14 to TRBJ1-4; D possibly corresponds to TRBD1 (6 bases). The CDR3 is 15 residues long. Germline assignment: CDR1 SGHDN and CDR2 FVKESK. The germline V and J ends were trimmed by 1 base and 6 bases, with 12 bases remaining between them. CDR3 amino acids: CASSQGGLGDEKLFF. Written as DNA, the CDR3 is TGTGCCAGCAGCCAAGGGGGGCTGGGGGATGAAAAACTGTTTTTT.

The chain employs TRBV25-1 and TRBJ2-1; a possible D gene is TRBD2 (6 bases). CDR3 length equals 17 residues. Germline values: CDR1 MGHDK, CDR2 SYGVNS. V was shortened by 2 bases and J by 0 bases, with 14 bases between the two germline ends. The CDR3 reads CASSERPSESSYNEQFF. In DNA, the CDR3 is TGTGCCAGCAGTGAACGTCCTAGCGAGAGCTCCTACAATGAGCAGTTCTTC.

The V and J genes are TRBV20-1 and TRBJ2-7; D gene uncertain. CDR3 length equals 11 residues. Trimming stripped 3 bases from V and 4 bases from J, with 7 bases between. Looked up from germline, CDR1 is DFQATT and CDR2 is SNEGSKA (reference sequence). CDR3: CSARRLYEQYF. CDR3 nucleotide sequence: TGCAGTGCTAGGCGACTTTACGAGCAGTACTTC.

This chain connects TRBV19 to TRBJ1-5; D ambiguous. The V gene's germline CDR1 is LNHDA and CDR2 SQIVND (reference sequence). V gave up 2 bases and J gave up 4 bases, with 15 bases separating them. The length of the CDR3 is 16 residues. DNA for the CDR3: TGTGCCAGTAGTATAACCGCGAGGGCAGGAAATCAGCCCCAGCATTTT. Protein product: CASSITARAGNQPQHF.

As to this clone: Other DNA sequences from this sample encode an identical CDR3 as well. The J gene is TRBJ1-5, the V gene TRBV6-1; the D gene is possibly TRBD1 (6 bases). The V gene lost 4 bases and the J gene lost 3 bases, with 10 bases spanning the gap. The CDR3 contains 14 residues. The germline gives CDR1 MNHNS, CDR2 SASEGT. The CDR3: CASSVTGPNQPQHF. The CDR3 DNA sequence: TGTGCCAGCAGTGTAACAGGGCCCAATCAGCCCCAGCATTTT.

This clone has only one observation. This chain uses TRBV4-1 with TRBJ1-1; D call uncertain. Between the trimmed V and J ends, which lost 1 base and 3 bases, there was a span of 6 bases. The germline gives CDR1 MGHRA, CDR2 YSYEKL. The CDR3 has 13 residues. CDR3 in DNA: TGCGCCAGCAGCCAAGGGCAGTACACTGAAGCTTTCTTT. As protein: CASSQGQYTEAFF.

This clone was found a few times. V and J are TRBV10-3 and TRBJ2-1; no clear D. The CDR3 consists of 16 residues. In germline, CDR1 is ENHRY, CDR2 SYGVKD. The V gene lost 3 bases and the J gene lost 2 bases, with 14 bases spanning the gap. CDR3 sequence (DNA): TGTGCCATCAGTGAATCGGGTCGTCCGGCCTACAATGAGCAGTTCTTC. This encodes CAISESGRPAYNEQFF.

The chain recombines TRBV28 with TRBJ2-5, with a weak D call TRBD2 (5 bases). V lost 6 bases and J lost 5, with 13 bases in between. Germline assignment: CDR1 MDHEN and CDR2 SYDVKM. This CDR3 has 13 amino acids. CDR3 residues: CASREDRGETQYF. The CDR3 nucleotides read TGTGCCAGCAGGGAGGACCGCGGGGAGACCCAGTACTTC.

This clone was seen more than once but under ten times. The chain recombines TRBV4-1 with TRBJ2-7, with a tentative D call TRBD1 (5 bases). CDR1 and CDR2 from the germline V gene are MGHRA and YSYEKL. The CDR3 totals 15 residues. Trimming took 9 bases from V and 1 from J, leaving 19 bases between them. The CDR3 sequence: CASTPVTGPSYEQYF. The CDR3 DNA reads TGCGCCAGTACCCCGGTAACAGGTCCATCCTACGAGCAGTACTTC.